These 26 T cell receptor beta chains came from one sample sequenced in a study of multiple sclerosis patients with progressive multifocal leukoencephalopathy. Only in-frame clones appear in the TCRdb table, and some are missing; sequencing was by immunoSEQ multiplex PCR. The profile shows tens of thousands of clones, around 87% of them singletons. The time point was: less than 15 months of natalizumab therapy. The sample was PBMCs, taken from a patient treated with natalizumab. The receptors stem from a human donor with multiple sclerosis.

The chain recombines TRBV19 with TRBJ1-6, with 10 bases aligning to TRBD1. CDR1 and CDR2 from the germline V gene are LNHDA and SQIVND (reference sequence). The CDR3 has 15 amino acids. V shed 1 base, J shed 7 bases, and the junction held 1 base outside the gene matches. The CDR3 loop reads CASSIVGQGNSPLHF. Written as DNA, the CDR3 is TGTGCCAGTAGTATAGTGGGACAGGGGAATTCACCCCTCCACTTT.

This clone has a single count. V usage is TRBV4-3 and J usage is TRBJ1-2, with D possibly TRBD1 on 5 matching bases. The CDR3 extends over 14 amino acids. Trimming cost V 4 bases and J 6 bases, with 15 bases left between them. Per germline, CDR1 LGHNA and CDR2 YSLEER. The CDR3 nucleotides are TGCGCCAGCAGCCTAAAAGGGGTGGGGAATGGCTACACCTTC. Its protein is CASSLKGVGNGYTF.

The chain couples TRBV4-3 to TRBJ2-2; 7 nucleotides align to TRBD1. Germline V CDR1 and CDR2: LGHNA, YSLEER. The CDR3 runs 18 residues. The V segment lost 3 bases and the J segment 5 bases; nucleotides outside the gene matches: 15. In nucleotides, the CDR3 is TGCGCCAGCAGCCAGGCCCCCCCAGGGGGAAGAGGGACCGGGGAGCTGTTTTTT. This codes for CASSQAPPGGRGTGELFF.

V usage is TRBV7-2 and J usage is TRBJ1-1, with unresolved D. The ends were cut back, 5 bases at V and 3 bases at J, with 10 bases in the middle. Germline V gene data show CDR1 as SGHTA and CDR2 as FQGNSA. The CDR3 is 13 residues long. This CDR3 reads CASSPSGDTEAFF. DNA for the CDR3: TGTGCCAGCAGCCCCTCCGGGGACACTGAAGCTTTCTTT. The entire variable domain, with the rest obtained from reference TRBV7-2 and TRBJ1-1, is as follows: GAGVSQSPSNKVTEKGKDVELRCDPISGHTALYWYRQSLGQGLEFLIYFQGNSAPDKSGLPSDRFSAERTGGSVSTLTIQRTQQEDSAVYLCASSPSGDTEAFFGQGTRLTVV.

The chain has TRBV13 and TRBJ2-5; D perhaps matches TRBD1 (5 bases). V lost 4 bases, J lost 3 bases, and 12 bases lay in between. The CDR3 length is 14 residues. Germline values: CDR1 PRHDT, CDR2 FYEKMQ (reference sequence). The CDR3 nucleotides are TGTGCCAGCAGCTCCTGGGGCCCAGAAGAGACCCAGTACTTC. Translated, it gives CASSSWGPEETQYF. Combining the CDR3 with reference TRBV13 and TRBJ2-5 gives the whole variable domain AAGVIQSPRHLIKEKRETATLKCYPIPRHDTVYWYQQGPGQDPQFLISFYEKMQSDKGSIPDRFSAQQFSDYHSELNMSSLELGDSALYFCASSSWGPEETQYFGPGTRLLVL.

The gene calls are TRBV5-4 and TRBJ1-3, with 7 bases that match TRBD1. The V and J ends lost 4 bases and 5 bases, in that order; junction bases with no gene match: 6. CDR1 and CDR2 from the germline V gene are SGHNT and YYREEE (reference sequence). The CDR3 sequence is 14 residues long. This CDR3 is CASSPGQSRNTIYF. CDR3 coding DNA: TGTGCCAGCAGCCCGGGACAGTCAAGAAACACCATATATTTT.

V usage is TRBV19 and J usage is TRBJ1-1; D ambiguous. Germline V gene sequence: CDR1 LNHDA, CDR2 SQIVND (reference sequence). The CDR3 has 14 residues. V shed 7 bases and J shed 1 base, with 13 bases lying between them. DNA for the CDR3: TGTGCCAGTACCTCATGGGAGAAGAACACTGAAGCTTTCTTT. Residues: CASTSWEKNTEAFF.

The rearrangement joins TRBV7-9 to TRBJ1-6; tentatively, D is TRBD1 (5 bases). CDR1 and CDR2 from the germline V gene are SEHNR and FQNEAQ (reference sequence). Between the trimmed V and J ends, which lost 5 bases and 8 bases, there was a span of 13 bases. The CDR3 is 14 residues long. CDR3 coding DNA: TGTGCCAGCAGCCGGGGGAGGGAAGATTCACCCCTCCACTTT. Translation gives CASSRGREDSPLHF.

The chain recombines TRBV7-8 with TRBJ2-1; D unresolved. The CDR3 consists of 16 residues. Between the trimmed V and J ends, which lost 2 bases and 6 bases, there was a span of 17 bases. Germline loops: CDR1 SGHVS, CDR2 FQNEAQ. The CDR3: CASSLRPGNTFNEQFF. The CDR3 bases are TGTGCCAGCAGCTTAAGGCCCGGAAACACGTTCAATGAGCAGTTCTTC.

The V gene is TRBV5-6, the J gene TRBJ1-2, with TRBD1 identical over 8 bases. Germline CDR1 SGHDT, CDR2 YYEEEE. With V trimmed by 2 bases and J by 5 bases, 11 bases remained unmatched. This CDR3 comprises 16 residues. The CDR3 DNA reads as TGTGCCAGCAGCTTCGGGACAGGCCAACGGGATTATGGCTACACCTTC. This sequence encodes CASSFGTGQRDYGYTF.

This rearrangement joins TRBV11-2 to TRBJ1-2; 7 positions agree with TRBD1. The CDR3 sequence is 16 residues long. Germline lookup yields CDR1 SGHAT and CDR2 FQNNGV. V shed 5 bases and J 4 bases; nucleotides not matched to a gene: 13. The chain's CDR3 is CASSLLPGGSIYGYTF. The CDR3 coding sequence is TGTGCCAGCAGCCTACTCCCAGGGGGATCAATCTATGGCTACACCTTC.

This rearrangement joins TRBV10-3 to TRBJ1-4; D unresolved. The CDR3 covers 14 residues. The V end was cut by 2 bases, the J end by 8 bases, with 12 bases between. Germline lookup yields CDR1 ENHRY and CDR2 SYGVKD. The CDR3 loop reads CAISEGASIEKLFF. In DNA form, the CDR3 reads TGTGCCATCAGTGAGGGAGCCTCCATCGAAAAACTGTTTTTT.

The J gene is TRBJ2-1, the V gene TRBV5-1, with 8 bases fitting TRBD2. Germline CDR1 reads SGHRS; CDR2 reads YFSETQ. This CDR3 contains 15 residues. V trimming: 4 bases; J trimming: 4 bases; junction bases outside the gene matches: 7. The DNA of the CDR3 is TGCGCCAGCAGCCTGAGCGGGGGCTCATACAATGAGCAGTTCTTC. This encodes CASSLSGGSYNEQFF.

The chain carries TRBV9 and TRBJ2-1; 11 bases are a match to TRBD2. The CDR3 consists of 15 residues. Unmatched junction bases numbered 4, after V lost 4 bases and J lost 4 bases. Germline CDR1 reads SGDLS; CDR2 reads YYNGEE. The CDR3 bases are TGTGCCAGCAGCTATAGCGGGGGGGCTTACAATGAGCAGTTCTTC. The encoded protein is CASSYSGGAYNEQFF. The whole variable domain, filled in from reference TRBV9 and TRBJ2-1, reads DSGVTQTPKHLITATGQRVTLRCSPRSGDLSVYWYQQSLDQGLQFLIQYYNGEERAKGNILERFSAQQFPDLHSELNLSSLELGDSALYFCASSYSGGAYNEQFFGPGTRLTVL.

This chain connects TRBV20-1 to TRBJ1-2; 7 bases are shared with TRBD1. The CDR3 is made up of 11 amino acids. Germline lookup yields CDR1 DFQATT and CDR2 SNEGSKA (reference sequence). V lost 4 bases, J lost 10 bases, and 6 bases stayed unmatched. The CDR3 loop reads CSAIIRGDYTF. CDR3 DNA: TGCAGTGCTATTATCAGGGGGGACTACACCTTC.

This chain links TRBV5-6 with TRBJ2-6, with 8 bases matching TRBD1. Germline V lookup: CDR1 SGHDT, CDR2 YYEEEE. This CDR3 comprises 17 residues. J gave up 0 bases and V 4 bases, and 6 bases lay outside the gene matches. The CDR3 loop is CASSPQGADSGANVLTF. DNA for the CDR3: TGTGCCAGCAGCCCCCAGGGGGCGGACTCTGGGGCCAACGTCCTGACTTTC.

Remarks on this clone: At one end the junction does not follow the germline gene, possibly because of a read error. J is TRBJ1-2 and V is TRBV18, with D perhaps TRBD1 (6 bases). From germline, CDR1 is KGHSH and CDR2 LQKENI. This CDR3 spans 15 amino acids. The CDR3 DNA follows: TGTGTCAGCTCACCACGGTTGGACAGAGCCTATGGCTACACCTTC. Its translation is CVSSPRLDRAYGYTF.

This chain uses TRBV11-3 with TRBJ2-3; 12 bases are a match to TRBD2. CDR1 is SGHNT, CDR2 YENEEA, per germline. J gave up 1 base and V 4 bases, and 3 bases lay outside the gene matches. The CDR3 covers 16 residues. The CDR3 loop reads CASSYGLAGRTDTQYF. In DNA, the CDR3 is TGTGCCAGCAGCTATGGACTAGCGGGGCGCACAGATACGCAGTATTTT.

As for this clone: A read error may account for a junction end that differs from germline. The gene calls are TRBV5-1 and TRBJ2-3; D not certain. The CDR3 is 12 amino acids. The germline V gene encodes CDR1 SGHRS and CDR2 YFSETQ. The CDR3 bases are TGCGCCAGCAGGGATCTTGAAGATGCGCAGTATTTT. Translating it yields CASRDLEDAQYF.

V and J are TRBV4-1 and TRBJ2-7; a possible D gene is TRBD1 (6 bases). In germline, CDR1 is MGHRA, CDR2 YSYEKL. V was trimmed by 4 bases and J by 3 bases, leaving 10 bases between them. The CDR3 is 13 residues long. The CDR3 here is CASSLGAHYEQYF. Written as DNA, the CDR3 is TGCGCCAGCAGCCTGGGGGCACACTACGAGCAGTACTTC.

The genes are TRBV15 and TRBJ2-3; TRBD1 matches 9 bases. V shed 1 base and J 1 base; nucleotides not matched to a gene: 3. Germline values: CDR1 LNHNV, CDR2 YYDKDF (reference sequence). The CDR3 is 16 amino acids. CDR3: CATSRGRDRGTDTQYF. CDR3 DNA: TGTGCCACCAGCAGAGGTAGGGACAGGGGCACAGATACGCAGTATTTT.

The chain couples TRBV28 to TRBJ1-2; the D gene is possibly TRBD1 (6 bases). The length of the CDR3 is 14 residues. CDR1 and CDR2 from the germline V gene are MDHEN and SYDVKM. Trimming cost V 2 bases and J 5 bases, with 12 bases left between them. CDR3 sequence (DNA): TGTGCCAGCAGTTTAGGGGGCCTCTGGTATGGCTACACCTTC. This sequence encodes CASSLGGLWYGYTF.

This chain connects TRBV5-1 to TRBJ2-7; D tentatively fits TRBD1 or TRBD2 (5 bases each). Trimming cost V 4 bases and J 0 bases, with 14 bases left between them. Germline V gene lookup returns CDR1 SGHRS and CDR2 YFSETQ. The CDR3 is 15 amino acids. CDR3 bases: TGCGCCAGCAGCCAAATCCGGGACCACTCCTACGAGCAGTACTTC. Its translation: CASSQIRDHSYEQYF.

V gene TRBV6-5 combines with J gene TRBJ1-6; 7 bases are a match to TRBD1. V gave up 5 bases and J gave up 9 bases; unmatched junction bases: 10. Germline V gene lookup returns CDR1 MNHEY and CDR2 SVGAGI. The CDR3 totals 15 residues. In DNA form, the CDR3 reads TGTGCCAGCAGTGCGCAGGGGGTTGCTAGTTCACCCCTCCACTTT. Translating gives CASSAQGVASSPLHF.

The chain carries TRBV30 and TRBJ1-4, with D uncertain. Germline-derived CDR1 and CDR2 are GTSNPN and SVGIG (reference sequence). The CDR3 extends over 15 amino acids. The V and J ends lost 2 bases and 0 bases respectively, with 10 bases between them. This chain's CDR3 is CAWSSVSTTNEKLFF. The CDR3 nucleotides are TGTGCCTGGAGTAGTGTCAGCACAACTAATGAAAAACTGTTTTTT.

This rearrangement joins TRBV28 to TRBJ1-2; D gene unclear. The V end lost 3 bases, the J end lost 4 bases, and 12 bases lay between the germline ends. CDR1 and CDR2 from the germline V gene are MDHEN and SYDVKM. This CDR3 spans 14 amino acids. CDR3 protein: CASSFKGKPYGYTF. In DNA form, the CDR3 reads TGTGCCAGCAGTTTTAAAGGGAAGCCCTATGGCTACACCTTC.